Reported below is one T cell receptor beta chain. Its matching antigen is unknown. The data were obtained in a study of cytomegalovirus exposure and HLA in healthy donors. Background on the study: Roughly 85 million unique TCRs from HLA-typed donors were held in an early release of data.

Primers included in the PCR were 60 Vbeta and 13 Jbeta primers. Using immunoSEQ multiplex PCR, the repertoire was profiled, and TCRdb retains in-frame clones only, with some absent. Among 100,000 to 150,000 clones listed, around 77% were seen once. There are 15 residues in the CDR3. The germline V and J ends were trimmed by 4 bases and 4 bases, with 17 bases remaining between them. The germline gives CDR1 SGHRS, CDR2 YFSETQ. Study-wide points: A missense variant in DCLRE1C was later tied to TCR beta V- and J-gene trimming.

V gene TRBV5-1 combines with J gene TRBJ1-2; a weak D match, TRBD1 (6 bases). The clonotype was recovered from a woman aged 60 to 75 in good health and CMV-seronegative. Sequencing input: PBMCs. This CDR3 is CASSPVGTGSYGYTF. CDR3 in DNA: TGCGCCAGCAGCCCGGTAGGAACAGGGTCCTATGGCTACACCTTC.